The 30 T cell receptor beta chains given below trace back to one sample, sequenced in a study of Tregs in tolerant kidney transplant recipients. Repertoires were generated with immunoSEQ multiplex PCR, while TCRdb's copy carries only in-frame clones and drops some. The sample includes fewer than 80,000 clones, 95% to 98% of them seen just once. Sequencing used Tregs from blood, obtained before the transplant. The receptors come from a human donor who received a combined kidney and bone marrow transplant.

This clone appeared a single time. The chain recombines TRBV6-6 with TRBJ2-4; D is ambiguous. Germline V CDR1 and CDR2: MNHNY, SVGAGI (reference sequence). V lost 6 bases and J lost 8, with 8 bases in between. The CDR3 extends over 11 amino acids. CDR3: CASRSGDIQYF. In DNA, the CDR3 is TGTGCCAGCAGGAGTGGTGACATTCAGTACTTC.

The chain links TRBV6-5 to TRBJ2-3, with D possibly TRBD2 on 6 matching bases. Trimming left V 5 bases short and J 2 bases short, with 11 bases between. This CDR3 is built from 14 residues. Per germline, CDR1 MNHEY and CDR2 SVGAGI. CDR3 sequence: CASSSGFSTDTQYF. The DNA for the CDR3 is TGTGCCAGCAGTAGCGGGTTCTCCACAGATACGCAGTATTTT.

The J gene is TRBJ1-5, the V gene TRBV19, with 7 bases matching TRBD1. The CDR3 is made up of 13 amino acids. V trimming: 7 bases; J trimming: 2 bases; junction bases outside the gene matches: 2. Germline lookup yields CDR1 LNHDA and CDR2 SQIVND (reference sequence). The CDR3 DNA follows: TGTGCCAGTAAAGGACAGGGCAATCAGCCCCAGCATTTT. It is translated as CASKGQGNQPQHF. The entire variable domain, with the rest obtained from reference TRBV19 and TRBJ1-5, is as follows: DGGITQSPKYLFRKEGQNVTLSCEQNLNHDAMYWYRQDPGQGLRLIYYSQIVNDFQKGDIAEGYSVSREKKESFPLTVTSAQKNPTAFYLCASKGQGNQPQHFGDGTRLSIL.

This clone was detected only once. CDR3 coding DNA: TGTGCCAGCAGCTACGGGACAGGGCGAACAGATACGCAGTATTTT. Residues: CASSYGTGRTDTQYF. This chain joins TRBV7-6 and TRBJ2-3, with 9 bases matching TRBD1. With 4 bases clipped from V and 3 bases from J, the junction kept 5 bases outside the gene matches. The CDR3 is 15 residues long. Germline CDR1 SGHVS, CDR2 FNYEAQ.

The chain joins TRBV5-4 to TRBJ2-3, with 12 bases that match TRBD2. Germline values: CDR1 SGHNT, CDR2 YYREEE (reference sequence). The CDR3 totals 16 residues. J lost 6 bases, V lost 0 bases, and 5 bases had no gene match. CDR3 sequence: CASSLALAGGDDTQYF. The CDR3 DNA sequence: TGTGCCAGCAGCTTGGCACTAGCGGGGGGAGACGATACGCAGTATTTT.

The genes are TRBV7-3 and TRBJ2-7; the match to TRBD1 covers 9 bases. Losses at the gene ends were 1 base for V and 7 bases for J; bases not matched to a gene: 11. CDR1 and CDR2 from the germline V gene are SGHTA and FQGTGA. There are 16 residues in the CDR3. DNA for the CDR3: TGTGCCAGCAGCTTAAGCGGATCCGGGACAGGGACGGAGCAGTACTTC. Translated: CASSLSGSGTGTEQYF.

This clone was recorded only once. The chain couples TRBV7-2 to TRBJ1-6, with 7 bases lining up with TRBD1. This CDR3 has 15 residues. Unmatched junction bases numbered 4, after V lost 2 bases and J lost 6 bases. Germline CDR1 is SGHTA and CDR2 is FQGNSA. The CDR3, as DNA: TGTGCCAGCAGCTTATCCGGGACAGTTAATTCACCCCTCCACTTT. It encodes CASSLSGTVNSPLHF.

Turning to this clone: In the same sample, other DNA sequences code for this CDR3. The rearrangement links TRBV7-3 to TRBJ2-3; 8 bases map to TRBD2. J lost 3 bases, V lost 2 bases, and 4 bases had no gene match. Per the germline V gene, CDR1 is SGHTA and CDR2 is FQGTGA. The CDR3 totals 15 residues. In DNA, the CDR3 is TGTGCCAGCAGCTTAGCGGGAGGCAGGACAGATACGCAGTATTTT. Translation: CASSLAGGRTDTQYF.

The chain carries TRBV15 and TRBJ2-3; 12 nucleotides line up with TRBD1. With 4 bases clipped from V and 6 bases from J, the junction kept 11 bases outside the gene matches. Germline assignment: CDR1 LNHNV and CDR2 YYDKDF (reference sequence). The CDR3 consists of 17 residues. The CDR3 loop is CATSKTAGTGGSDTQYF. The CDR3 DNA is TGTGCCACCAGCAAGACCGCCGGGACAGGGGGCAGTGATACGCAGTATTTT.

The chain uses TRBV4-2 and TRBJ1-1; 8 nucleotides line up with TRBD1. CDR3 length: 13 residues. Germline-derived CDR1 and CDR2 are LGHNA and YNFKEQ. The J segment lost 11 bases and the V segment lost 0 bases, leaving 5 bases of the junction unmatched. The CDR3 region is CASSQDRGTGAFF. Written as DNA, the CDR3 is TGTGCCAGCAGCCAAGATCGGGGGACAGGCGCTTTCTTT.

The chain carries TRBV11-2 and TRBJ2-7; 8 bases map to TRBD1. The CDR3 is 16 residues long. CDR1 and CDR2 from the germline V gene are SGHAT and FQNNGV. Germline trimming cut 7 bases from V and 0 bases from J; bases unmatched to any gene: 11. The CDR3: CASNHYRDRSSYEQYF. Written as DNA, the CDR3 is TGTGCCAGCAACCATTACCGGGACAGGAGCTCCTACGAGCAGTACTTC.

The rearrangement uses TRBV27 and TRBJ1-1, with D perhaps TRBD1 (5 bases). The V gene's germline CDR1 is MNHEY and CDR2 SMNVEV (reference sequence). Trimming took 7 bases from V and 4 from J, leaving 7 bases between them. There are 11 residues in the CDR3. The CDR3 nucleotides are TGTGCCAGCATAAGGGGCACTGAAGCTTTCTTT. Its translation is CASIRGTEAFF.

The chain combines TRBV2 with TRBJ1-2; D is perhaps TRBD1 (5 bases). The CDR3 runs to 12 residues. In germline, CDR1 is SNHLY, CDR2 FYNNEI. The V end lost 4 bases, the J end lost 9 bases, and 12 bases lay between the germline ends. CDR3 DNA sequence: TGTGCCAGCAGTGCCAGACAGAGTAGCTACACCTTC. This sequence encodes CASSARQSSYTF.

The chain uses TRBV7-6 and TRBJ2-1; perhaps TRBD2 as D (6 bases). This CDR3 is built from 13 residues. The V end lost 5 bases, the J end lost 15 bases, and 20 bases lay between the germline ends. CDR1 and CDR2 (germline): SGHVS, FNYEAQ. CDR3 protein: CASSLGSGVGTFF. DNA of the CDR3: TGTGCCAGCAGCCTCGGTTCGGGGGTAGGGACGTTCTTC.

The rearrangement links TRBV14 to TRBJ2-7, with 10 bases matching TRBD1. V lost 2 bases to trimming and J lost 7 bases; unmatched junction nucleotides: 5. CDR3 length equals 14 residues. The germline gives CDR1 SGHDN, CDR2 FVKESK. CDR3: CASSQPGQGREQYF. CDR3 nucleotides: TGTGCCAGCAGCCAACCGGGACAGGGGCGGGAGCAGTACTTC.

This clone was observed a single time. This rearrangement joins TRBV21-1 to TRBJ1-6; no DNA check was done on the table's D call, TRBD1. TRBV21-1 counts as a pseudogene. This CDR3 has 13 amino acids. The CDR3 region is CAPEQESNSPLHF. The CDR3 region has the DNA TGTGCCCCCGAACAGGAAAGCAATTCACCCCTCCACTTT.

DNA for the CDR3: TGCAGTGCTGGGGGGGCAAGGGGCTACACCTTC. This sequence encodes CSAGGARGYTF. V is TRBV20-1 and J is TRBJ1-2, with a possible D match to TRBD1 (6 bases). The CDR3 is made up of 11 amino acids. V was clipped by 5 bases and J by 8 bases, with 12 bases between them. CDR1 is DFQATT and CDR2 is SNEGSKA in the germline V gene (reference sequence).

This sequence joins TRBV7-2 and TRBJ2-7; TRBD1 matches at 9 bases. Losses at the gene ends were 6 bases for V and 1 base for J; bases not matched to a gene: 7. The CDR3 length is 15 residues. Germline-derived CDR1 and CDR2 are SGHTA and FQGNSA. CDR3 in amino acids: CASRIGTGQSYEQYF. The CDR3 DNA reads TGTGCCAGCAGAATCGGGACAGGGCAATCCTACGAGCAGTACTTC. Full variable domain (missing parts from reference TRBV7-2 and TRBJ2-7): GAGVSQSPSNKVTEKGKDVELRCDPISGHTALYWYRQSLGQGLEFLIYFQGNSAPDKSGLPSDRFSAERTGGSVSTLTIQRTQQEDSAVYLCASRIGTGQSYEQYFGPGTRLTVT.

V and J are TRBV5-4 and TRBJ2-5; TRBD2 aligns across 9 bases. The CDR3 consists of 14 residues. Germline CDR1 and CDR2: SGHNT and YYREEE (reference sequence). Unmatched junction bases numbered 3, after V lost 5 bases and J lost 1 base. CDR3 in DNA: TGTGCCAGCAGGGCGGGACTAGCCCAAGAGACCCAGTACTTC. Encoded protein: CASRAGLAQETQYF. Together with reference TRBV5-4 and TRBJ2-5, the CDR3 gives the full variable domain: ETGVTQSPTHLIKTRGQQVTLRCSSQSGHNTVSWYQQALGQGPQFIFQYYREEENGRGNFPPRFSGLQFPNYSSELNVNALELDDSALYLCASRAGLAQETQYFGPGTRLLVL.

As for this clone: Relative to the germline gene, one junction end is altered; a read error may explain this. The chain uses TRBV6-1 and TRBJ2-3; possibly TRBD2 for D (6 bases). The germline V gene has CDR1 MNHNS and CDR2 SASEGT. CDR3 length: 15 residues. The CDR3 protein is CASSEGDFRTDTQYF. CDR3 bases: TGTGCCAGCAGCGAAGGGGACTTCCGCACAGATACGCAGTATTTT.

The chain joins TRBV18 to TRBJ2-3; perhaps TRBD2 as D (6 bases). With 1 base removed from V and 2 bases from J, the gap between germline ends came to 19 bases. Germline V lookup: CDR1 KGHSH, CDR2 LQKENI. This CDR3 comprises 18 residues. CDR3 sequence (DNA): TGTGCCAGCTCACCACTTAAGACGGGGGTGCCATTCACAGATACGCAGTATTTT. Its translation: CASSPLKTGVPFTDTQYF.

The chain has TRBV5-6 and TRBJ2-5; D possibly corresponds to TRBD1 (8 bases). Between the trimmed V and J ends, which lost 3 bases and 5 bases, there was a span of 14 bases. CDR1 and CDR2 (germline): SGHDT, YYEEEE. This CDR3 comprises 14 residues. The CDR3 nucleotides read TGTGCCAGCAGCTATACAGGGGGAGGGGAGACCCAGTACTTC. Its protein product is CASSYTGGGETQYF. Drawing the rest from reference TRBV5-6 and TRBJ2-5, the complete variable domain is DAGVTQSPTHLIKTRGQQVTLRCSPKSGHDTVSWYQQALGQGPQFIFQYYEEEERQRGNFPDRFSGHQFPNYSSELNVNALLLGDSALYLCASSYTGGGETQYFGPGTRLLVL.

The genes are TRBV16 and TRBJ2-7; TRBD2 agrees at 12 bases. Germline V gene lookup returns CDR1 KGHSY and CDR2 FQNENV. The CDR3 sequence is 17 residues long. The junction had 7 bases not matched to a gene; V was cut back by 4 bases and J by 0 bases. The CDR3 nucleotides are TGTGCCAGCAGCCCCTGGCTAGCGGGGGGGATCTCCTACGAGCAGTACTTC. The encoded protein is CASSPWLAGGISYEQYF.

The CDR3, as DNA: TGTGCCAGCAGTATTACGCACACAGGGTTCTCTGGGGCCAACGTCCTGACTTTC. The encoded protein is CASSITHTGFSGANVLTF. The chain employs TRBV27 and TRBJ2-6; D is perhaps TRBD1 (6 bases). Trimming pared 5 bases from V and 0 bases from J, leaving 17 bases between. CDR1 MNHEY and CDR2 SMNVEV come from the germline V gene (reference sequence). The CDR3 spans 18 residues. The whole variable domain, filled in from reference TRBV27 and TRBJ2-6, reads EAQVTQNPRYLITVTGKKLTVTCSQNMNHEYMSWYRQDPGLGLRQIYYSMNVEVTDKGDVPEGYKVSRKEKRNFPLILESPSPNQTSLYFCASSITHTGFSGANVLTFGAGSRLTVL.

This chain links TRBV5-6 with TRBJ1-6; perhaps TRBD1 as D (6 bases). The V end lost 4 bases, the J end lost 7 bases, and 15 bases lay between the germline ends. Per germline, CDR1 SGHDT and CDR2 YYEEEE. The CDR3 runs to 15 residues. The CDR3 bases are TGTGCCAGCAGCACCGCACAGGGTCCCAATTCACCCCTCCACTTT. This translates into CASSTAQGPNSPLHF. The full variable domain, with the rest looked up from reference TRBV5-6 and TRBJ1-6, is DAGVTQSPTHLIKTRGQQVTLRCSPKSGHDTVSWYQQALGQGPQFIFQYYEEEERQRGNFPDRFSGHQFPNYSSELNVNALLLGDSALYLCASSTAQGPNSPLHFGNGTRLTVT.

The chain is built from TRBV11-3 and TRBJ2-3; 11 bases align to TRBD2. The CDR3 loop spans 16 amino acids. Germline trimming cut 4 bases from V and 4 bases from J; bases unmatched to any gene: 7. Germline assignment: CDR1 SGHNT and CDR2 YENEEA. CDR3 DNA: TGTGCCAGCAGCTCTCCTTTAGCGGGAGGGGCAGATACGCAGTATTTT. This encodes CASSSPLAGGADTQYF.

The chain has TRBV4-1 and TRBJ2-2; 8 nucleotides match TRBD2. The CDR3 runs 17 residues. Germline V CDR1 and CDR2: MGHRA, YSYEKL. The ends lost 0 bases at V and 5 bases at J; junction bases unmatched: 8. The CDR3 nucleotides read TGCGCCAGCAGCCAAGAAGCAGCGGGGGCCCCTACCGGGGAGCTGTTTTTT. It translates to CASSQEAAGAPTGELFF.

This chain connects TRBV10-1 to TRBJ2-7; D is uncertain. The germline V gene encodes CDR1 WNHNN and CDR2 SYGVQD (reference sequence). The V end was cut by 6 bases, the J end by 2 bases, with 11 bases between. The CDR3 is made up of 13 amino acids. CDR3 sequence (DNA): TGCGCCAGCAGGGCGTGGGCCACCTACGAGCAGTACTTC. Translating gives CASRAWATYEQYF.

The genes are TRBV18 and TRBJ1-3; no reliable D call. In germline, CDR1 is KGHSH, CDR2 LQKENI. The V end was cut by 2 bases, the J end by 6 bases, with 17 bases between. This CDR3 comprises 16 residues. The CDR3 nucleotides read TGTGCCAGCTCACCATCCTTTGCGGGTTACGAAAACACCATATATTTT. It specifies CASSPSFAGYENTIYF.

The chain has TRBV7-9 and TRBJ2-6, with a weak D call TRBD1 (6 bases). The CDR3 consists of 19 residues. V was trimmed by 5 bases and J by 0 bases, leaving 20 bases between them. Germline V gene data show CDR1 as SEHNR and CDR2 as FQNEAQ (reference sequence). CDR3 residues: CASSQNLDSELSGANVLTF. CDR3 bases: TGTGCCAGCAGCCAAAATTTGGACAGTGAACTCTCTGGGGCCAACGTCCTGACTTTC.